This entry features one T cell receptor (beta chain) sequence. Its antigen is unknown. V dropped 3 bases and J dropped 4 bases, with 10 bases sitting between them. The CDR3 length is 14 residues. CDR1 and CDR2 from the germline V gene are LNHDA and SQIVND (reference sequence). TCRdb's table, derived via immunoSEQ multiplex PCR, lists solely in-frame clones and lacks some. The sample lists approximately 78,000 clones; around 80% were seen once. This entry comes from a study of radiotherapy plus CTLA-4 blockade in lung cancer. Study-level points and caveats: In blood, after radiotherapy plus ipilimumab, tumor-derived TCR clones expanded.

The chain has TRBV19 and TRBJ2-1, with a possible D match to TRBD1 (5 bases). The specimen was peripheral blood, collected from a patient treated with radiotherapy plus ipilimumab. The sequence came from a human donor with non-small cell lung cancer who had a complete response to radiotherapy plus ipilimumab. The CDR3: CASSILGVYNEQFF. In DNA form, the CDR3 reads TGTGCCAGTAGTATTTTAGGGGTTTACAATGAGCAGTTCTTC.